Shown below are 26 T cell receptor beta chains from a single sample sequenced in a study of cytomegalovirus exposure and HLA in healthy donors. Profiling relied on immunoSEQ multiplex PCR, and the TCRdb table lists in-frame clones only, not all of them. The data show tens of thousands of clones, 92% seen once. The sample taken for sequencing was PBMCs. The receptors derive from a woman aged 18 to 35 in good health and CMV-seronegative.

This sequence joins TRBV4-2 and TRBJ2-2, with D hard to call. The germline V gene has CDR1 LGHNA and CDR2 YNFKEQ. Trimming removed 0 bases at V and 4 bases at J, with 12 bases between. The CDR3 has 16 residues. The CDR3 region is CASSQDSPIGTGELFF. CDR3 nucleotides: TGTGCCAGCAGCCAAGATAGTCCCATCGGCACCGGGGAGCTGTTTTTT.

The J gene is TRBJ2-7, the V gene TRBV25-1, with D maybe TRBD1 (6 bases). Germline assignment: CDR1 MGHDK and CDR2 SYGVNS. The CDR3 is made up of 14 amino acids. Trimming left V 5 bases short and J 2 bases short, with 13 bases between. The CDR3 nucleotides read TGTGCCAGCAGTATCGACAGGACACCCTACGAGCAGTACTTC. Protein: CASSIDRTPYEQYF.

The chain joins TRBV19 to TRBJ1-2; TRBD1 might be the D (5 bases). Trimming shortened V by 6 bases and J by 8 bases, and 19 bases separated the two germline ends. The germline gives CDR1 LNHDA, CDR2 SQIVND (reference sequence). The CDR3 totals 14 residues. This chain's CDR3 is CASSTAEGPGGYTF. Written as DNA, the CDR3 is TGTGCCAGTAGCACTGCGGAGGGGCCGGGGGGCTACACCTTC. Based on the CDR3 plus reference TRBV19 and TRBJ1-2, the full variable domain is DGGITQSPKYLFRKEGQNVTLSCEQNLNHDAMYWYRQDPGQGLRLIYYSQIVNDFQKGDIAEGYSVSREKKESFPLTVTSAQKNPTAFYLCASSTAEGPGGYTFGSGTRLTVV.

The rearrangement joins TRBV7-2 to TRBJ2-5; D is unresolved. This CDR3 contains 12 residues. The V end lost 5 bases, the J end lost 4 bases, and 8 bases lay between the germline ends. Germline CDR1 reads SGHTA; CDR2 reads FQGNSA. The CDR3 sequence: CASSPRIETQYF. CDR3 nucleotide sequence: TGTGCCAGCAGCCCCAGGATAGAGACCCAGTACTTC.

The V call is TRBV30, the J call TRBJ1-1, with unresolved D. The germline CDR1 and CDR2 sequences are GTSNPN and SVGIG (reference sequence). V lost 3 bases to trimming and J lost 0 bases, with 2 bases between them. The CDR3 consists of 11 residues. The CDR3 region is CAWSMNTEAFF. The DNA of the CDR3 is TGTGCCTGGAGCATGAACACTGAAGCTTTCTTT. The whole variable domain, filled in from reference TRBV30 and TRBJ1-1, reads SQTIHQWPATLVQPVGSPLSLECTVEGTSNPNLYWYRQAAGRGLQLLFYSVGIGQISSEVPQNLSASRPQDRQFILSSKKLLLSDSGFYLCAWSMNTEAFFGQGTRLTVV.

V is TRBV21-1 and J is TRBJ2-2; whether TRBD1, the table's D call, matches the DNA was not checked. TRBV21-1 is a known pseudogene. The CDR3 extends over 14 amino acids. The CDR3 DNA reads TGTGCCAGCAGGAGGGGGCAGTGCACCGGGGAGCTGTTTTTT. Translating it yields CASRRGQCTGELFF.

The chain recombines TRBV13 with TRBJ1-3, with 7 bases matching TRBD1. From germline, CDR1 is PRHDT and CDR2 FYEKMQ (reference sequence). This CDR3 comprises 14 residues. The junction had 3 bases not matched to a gene; V was cut back by 4 bases and J by 3 bases. For the CDR3, the DNA is TGTGCCAGCAGCTCCCGGACAGGTGGAAACACCATATATTTT. This codes for CASSSRTGGNTIYF.

This chain connects TRBV11-2 to TRBJ2-3; D gene uncertain. The CDR3 loop spans 17 amino acids. Germline assignment: CDR1 SGHAT and CDR2 FQNNGV. V dropped 5 bases and J dropped 2 bases, with 20 bases sitting between them. Here the CDR3 DNA reads TGTGCCAGCAGCAACGTACCCCCGACACTGACCACAGATACGCAGTATTTT. Its translation is CASSNVPPTLTTDTQYF.

The rearrangement links TRBV29-1 to TRBJ2-1, with TRBD1 matching over 7 bases. CDR1 and CDR2 from the germline V gene are SQVTM and ANQGSEA. The CDR3 sequence is 13 residues long. Trimming took 7 bases from V and 3 from J; bases not matched to a gene: 6. The CDR3: CSGSRTGYNEQFF. DNA of the CDR3: TGCAGCGGGAGTAGGACAGGCTACAATGAGCAGTTCTTC.

The rearrangement joins TRBV5-1 to TRBJ1-1; no firm D call. V was cut by 0 bases and J by 1 base, with 7 bases left in between. Looked up from germline, CDR1 is SGHRS and CDR2 is YFSETQ. This CDR3 contains 14 residues. The CDR3 is CASSLEAWNTEAFF. The DNA for the CDR3 is TGCGCCAGCAGCTTGGAAGCCTGGAACACTGAAGCTTTCTTT. Full variable domain (outside the CDR3, taken from reference TRBV5-1 and TRBJ1-1): KAGVTQTPRYLIKTRGQQVTLSCSPISGHRSVSWYQQTPGQGLQFLFEYFSETQRNKGNFPGRFSGRQFSNSRSEMNVSTLELGDSALYLCASSLEAWNTEAFFGQGTRLTVV.

This rearrangement joins TRBV4-2 to TRBJ2-1; no clear D gene. This CDR3 has 16 residues. Per the germline V gene, CDR1 is LGHNA and CDR2 is YNFKEQ. V was pared by 0 bases and J by 10 bases, with 19 bases between. The CDR3 reads CASSQDPFFLVFEQFF. The CDR3 DNA sequence: TGTGCCAGCAGCCAAGACCCTTTTTTCCTAGTTTTCGAGCAGTTCTTC.

V and J are TRBV7-8 and TRBJ2-1; D is possibly TRBD2 (5 bases). Germline CDR1 and CDR2: SGHVS and FQNEAQ. This CDR3 region has 19 residues. V lost 3 bases and J lost 8, with 29 bases in between. The CDR3 sequence is CASSLRTITEVLSFDEQFF. CDR3 nucleotide sequence: TGTGCCAGCAGCTTGCGGACCATCACGGAGGTTCTGTCATTCGATGAGCAGTTCTTC. Using reference TRBV7-8 and TRBJ2-1 for the parts outside the CDR3, the full variable domain is GAGVSQSPRYKVAKRGQDVALRCDPISGHVSLFWYQQALGQGPEFLTYFQNEAQLDKSGLPSDRFFAERPEGSVSTLKIQRTQQEDSAVYLCASSLRTITEVLSFDEQFFGPGTRLTVL.

In the case of this clone: The junction does not match germline at one end; this may be a read error. This CDR3 reads CASSLSSGGAGELFF. The CDR3 DNA reads as TGTGCCAGCAGCTTATCTAGCGGGGGGGCCGGAGAGCTGTTTTTT. This rearrangement joins TRBV7-3 to TRBJ2-2; TRBD2 matches 12 bases. The CDR3 is made up of 15 amino acids. CDR1 is SGHTA, CDR2 FQGTGA, per germline.

This clone was counted between two and nine times. J is TRBJ2-1 and V is TRBV5-1, with 13 bases lining up with TRBD2. The CDR3 totals 17 residues. Germline V gene sequence: CDR1 SGHRS, CDR2 YFSETQ. Unmatched junction bases numbered 10, after V lost 1 base and J lost 9 bases. The CDR3 DNA sequence: TGCGCCAGCAGCTTGATTTCCACTAGCGGGAGGGCCGCTGAGCAGTTCTTC. Encoded protein: CASSLISTSGRAAEQFF. The whole variable domain, remainder taken from reference TRBV5-1 and TRBJ2-1, is KAGVTQTPRYLIKTRGQQVTLSCSPISGHRSVSWYQQTPGQGLQFLFEYFSETQRNKGNFPGRFSGRQFSNSRSEMNVSTLELGDSALYLCASSLISTSGRAAEQFFGPGTRLTVL.

The table lists this clone with a few counts. V usage is TRBV2 and J usage is TRBJ1-5; D is unclear. The CDR3 consists of 15 residues. Trimming removed 6 bases from V and 2 bases from J, with 14 bases in between. Germline CDR1 SNHLY, CDR2 FYNNEI. The CDR3 protein is CASSKLPPGNQPQHF. DNA of the CDR3: TGTGCCAGCAGCAAGCTACCCCCGGGCAATCAGCCCCAGCATTTT. The whole variable domain, filled in from reference TRBV2 and TRBJ1-5, reads EPEVTQTPSHQVTQMGQEVILRCVPISNHLYFYWYRQILGQKVEFLVSFYNNEISEKSEIFDDQFSVERPDGSNFTLKIRSTKLEDSAMYFCASSKLPPGNQPQHFGDGTRLSIL.

There are a few counts of this clone. The chain links TRBV12-5 to TRBJ1-1; possible D gene TRBD1, 6 bases. The CDR3 contains 11 residues. Trimming took 3 bases from V and 8 from J, leaving 7 bases between them. Germline CDR1 reads LGHNT; CDR2 reads FRNRAP. CDR3 in amino acids: CASGFGTEAFF. Here the CDR3 DNA reads TGTGCTAGTGGTTTTGGGACAGAAGCTTTCTTT.

The V call is TRBV30, the J call TRBJ1-1, with a tentative D call TRBD1 (6 bases). Trimming stripped 2 bases from V and 5 bases from J, with 15 bases between. The CDR3 length is 14 residues. Germline V lookup: CDR1 GTSNPN, CDR2 SVGIG (reference sequence). CDR3 protein: CAWSHYREVTEAFF. For the CDR3, the DNA is TGTGCCTGGAGTCACTACAGGGAAGTAACTGAAGCTTTCTTT.

This rearrangement joins TRBV27 to TRBJ1-1; 7 bases match TRBD1. V was clipped by 7 bases and J by 5 bases; unmatched bases: 10. CDR3 length: 14 residues. Germline lookup yields CDR1 MNHEY and CDR2 SMNVEV (reference sequence). Here the CDR3 reads CASKGAGGWTEAFF. The CDR3 nucleotides read TGTGCCAGCAAAGGGGCAGGGGGGTGGACTGAAGCTTTCTTT.

The gene calls are TRBV4-3 and TRBJ2-6, with 9 bases lining up with TRBD1. V lost 3 bases to trimming and J lost 0 bases; unmatched junction nucleotides: 3. This CDR3 has 17 residues. Germline loops: CDR1 LGHNA, CDR2 YSLEER. The CDR3 bases are TGCGCCAGCAGCCACCGGACAGGGGACTCTGGGGCCAACGTCCTGACTTTC. This translates into CASSHRTGDSGANVLTF.

J is TRBJ1-1 and V is TRBV4-1, with D possibly matching TRBD1 (5 bases). Germline loops: CDR1 MGHRA, CDR2 YSYEKL. This CDR3 region has 17 residues. The ends were cut back, 1 base at V and 2 bases at J, with 17 bases in the middle. The CDR3, as DNA: TGCGCCAGCAGCCAAGGATGGGGGGGAGAACTTAACACTGAAGCTTTCTTT. It specifies CASSQGWGGELNTEAFF.

V usage is TRBV7-9 and J usage is TRBJ1-2; unclear D gene. Germline lookup yields CDR1 SEHNR and CDR2 FQNEAQ (reference sequence). V was pared by 2 bases and J by 2 bases, with 12 bases between. The CDR3 extends over 15 amino acids. Here the CDR3 DNA reads TGTGCCAGCAGCTTAAGTGACGGACTGAACTATGGCTACACCTTC. It specifies CASSLSDGLNYGYTF.

The V call is TRBV28, the J call TRBJ1-5, with a tentative D call TRBD1 (5 bases). Trimming removed 5 bases at V and 9 bases at J, with 20 bases between. This CDR3 is built from 15 residues. Germline V gene lookup returns CDR1 MDHEN and CDR2 SYDVKM. The CDR3 bases are TGTGCCAGCAGTCCCGGGACTCGGCGCAGATTGCCCCAGCATTTT. Its translation: CASSPGTRRRLPQHF.

The V and J genes are TRBV7-8 and TRBJ2-1; 8 bases agree with TRBD1. J was trimmed by 8 bases and V by 5 bases; bases with no gene match: 11. Germline assignment: CDR1 SGHVS and CDR2 FQNEAQ. The CDR3 loop spans 15 amino acids. The CDR3 loop reads CASSPGAGGRDEQFF. In nucleotides, the CDR3 is TGTGCCAGCAGCCCGGGAGCAGGGGGCAGGGATGAGCAGTTCTTC. Full variable domain (rest looked up from reference TRBV7-8 and TRBJ2-1): GAGVSQSPRYKVAKRGQDVALRCDPISGHVSLFWYQQALGQGPEFLTYFQNEAQLDKSGLPSDRFFAERPEGSVSTLKIQRTQQEDSAVYLCASSPGAGGRDEQFFGPGTRLTVL.

The chain couples TRBV29-1 to TRBJ2-1, with 7 bases lining up with TRBD2. CDR3 length: 16 residues. CDR1 is SQVTM and CDR2 is ANQGSEA in the germline V gene. Trimming at V came to 4 bases and at J to 13 bases, leaving 22 bases not matched to a gene. The CDR3 region is CSVGLRGVARAAGQFF. CDR3 coding DNA: TGCAGCGTTGGACTTCGGGGAGTAGCGCGTGCAGCGGGACAGTTCTTC.

V is TRBV5-8 and J is TRBJ2-3, with TRBD1 matching 9 bases. V dropped 4 bases and J dropped 4; count of bases not matched to a gene: 7. Germline V gives CDR1 SGHTS, CDR2 YDEGEE. The CDR3 is made up of 15 amino acids. CDR3 region: CASSVRQGEADTQYF. CDR3 DNA sequence: TGTGCCAGCAGCGTGAGACAGGGGGAGGCAGATACGCAGTATTTT.

The V gene is TRBV5-8, the J gene TRBJ2-3; TRBD1 aligns across 9 bases. Germline lookup yields CDR1 SGHTS and CDR2 YDEGEE. Trimming at V came to 4 bases and at J to 0 bases, leaving 3 bases not matched to a gene. The CDR3 consists of 15 residues. This chain's CDR3 is CASSSGQGSTDTQYF. CDR3 DNA: TGTGCCAGCAGCAGCGGACAGGGGAGCACAGATACGCAGTATTTT.